This TCR beta chain was profiled in a study of regulatory T cells in long-lasting Graves disease. Arm-PCR of CDR3 regions and iRepertoire HTBI primers were used to build TCR beta libraries. TCRdb reprocessed the multiplex PCR reads via MiXCR and lists one record per CDR3 protein. This table has roughly 610,000 distinct CDR3 sequences, approximately 15% appearing once. This clonotype was observed at least ten times. The germline CDR1 and CDR2 sequences are SNHLY and FYNNEI. There are 14 residues in the CDR3. V was pared by 6 bases and J by 2 bases, with 12 bases between. Time point defined: newly diagnosed GD, antithyroid drugs for less than 3 months. Extracted RNA from PBMCs served as the source of the TCR library. A further study also used this sample, focusing on T cells in Graves' hyperthyroidism and ophthalmopathy. That source notes: Median prediction lead before ophthalmopathy onset was around 6.9 months with the model.

The material was peripheral blood mononuclear cells (PBMCs), obtained at new diagnosis, from a patient treated with antithyroid drugs. The V call is TRBV2, the J call TRBJ2-3; D is unclear. This receptor was obtained from a woman aged 25-40 years with Graves disease. The CDR3 sequence is CASSQVLHTDTQYF. The DNA for the CDR3 is TGTGCCAGCAGCCAGGTTTTACACACAGATACGCAGTATTTT.